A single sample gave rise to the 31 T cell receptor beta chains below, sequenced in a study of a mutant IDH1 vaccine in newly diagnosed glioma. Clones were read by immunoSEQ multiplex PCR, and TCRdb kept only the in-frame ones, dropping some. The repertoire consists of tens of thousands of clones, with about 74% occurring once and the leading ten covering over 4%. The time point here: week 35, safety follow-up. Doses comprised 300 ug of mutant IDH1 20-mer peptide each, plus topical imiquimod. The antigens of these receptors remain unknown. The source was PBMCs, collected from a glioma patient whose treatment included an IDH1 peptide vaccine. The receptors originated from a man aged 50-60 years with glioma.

Here the CDR3 DNA reads TGCAGCGTTGAAGATGGAGGGGGCGGCGGCTACACCTTC. Its protein is CSVEDGGGGGYTF. This chain joins TRBV29-1 and TRBJ1-2; 7 positions agree with TRBD1. The CDR3 covers 13 residues. Trimming cost V 0 bases and J 8 bases; bases outside gene matches: 6. CDR1 is SQVTM and CDR2 is ANQGSEA in the germline V gene.

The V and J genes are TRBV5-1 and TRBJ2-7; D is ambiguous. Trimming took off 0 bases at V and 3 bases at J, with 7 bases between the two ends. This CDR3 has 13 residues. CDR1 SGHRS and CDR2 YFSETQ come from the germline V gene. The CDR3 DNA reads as TGCGCCAGCAGCTTGGCCACCTACTACGAGCAGTACTTC. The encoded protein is CASSLATYYEQYF.

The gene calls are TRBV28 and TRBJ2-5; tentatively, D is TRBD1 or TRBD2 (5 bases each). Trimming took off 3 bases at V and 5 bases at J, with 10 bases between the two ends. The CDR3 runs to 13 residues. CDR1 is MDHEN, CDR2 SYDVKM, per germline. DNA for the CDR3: TGTGCCAGCAGTTTGCCGGGGCGGGAGACCCAGTACTTC. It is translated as CASSLPGRETQYF.

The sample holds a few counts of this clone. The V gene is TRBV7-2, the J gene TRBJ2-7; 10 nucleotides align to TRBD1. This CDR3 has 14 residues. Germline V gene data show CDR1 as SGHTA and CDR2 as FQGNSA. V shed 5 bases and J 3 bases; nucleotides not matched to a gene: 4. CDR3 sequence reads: CASSPTGGNYEQYF. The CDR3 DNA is TGTGCCAGCAGCCCGACAGGGGGCAACTACGAGCAGTACTTC.

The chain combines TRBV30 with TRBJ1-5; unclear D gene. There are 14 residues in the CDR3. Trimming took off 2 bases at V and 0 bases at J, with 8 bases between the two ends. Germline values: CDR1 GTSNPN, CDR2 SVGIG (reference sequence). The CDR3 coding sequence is TGTGCCTGGAGTATCAGGAGTAGCAATCAGCCCCAGCATTTT. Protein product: CAWSIRSSNQPQHF. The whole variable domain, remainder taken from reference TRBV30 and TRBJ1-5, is SQTIHQWPATLVQPVGSPLSLECTVEGTSNPNLYWYRQAAGRGLQLLFYSVGIGQISSEVPQNLSASRPQDRQFILSSKKLLLSDSGFYLCAWSIRSSNQPQHFGDGTRLSIL.

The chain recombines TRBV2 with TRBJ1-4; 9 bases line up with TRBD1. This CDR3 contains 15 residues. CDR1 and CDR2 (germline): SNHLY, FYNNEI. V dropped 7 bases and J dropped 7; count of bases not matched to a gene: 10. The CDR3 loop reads CASIPRQGGGEKLFF. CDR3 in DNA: TGTGCCAGCATCCCCCGACAGGGGGGGGGTGAAAAACTGTTTTTT.

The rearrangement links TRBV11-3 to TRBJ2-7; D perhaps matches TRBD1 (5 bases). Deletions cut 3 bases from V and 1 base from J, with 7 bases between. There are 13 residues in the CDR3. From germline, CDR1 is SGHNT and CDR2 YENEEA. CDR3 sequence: CASSFGASYEQYF. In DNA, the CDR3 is TGTGCCAGCAGCTTTGGGGCATCCTACGAGCAGTACTTC.

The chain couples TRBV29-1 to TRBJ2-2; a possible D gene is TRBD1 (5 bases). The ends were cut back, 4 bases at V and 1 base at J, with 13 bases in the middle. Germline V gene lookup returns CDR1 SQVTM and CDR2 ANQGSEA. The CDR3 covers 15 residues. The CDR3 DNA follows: TGCAGCGTTGGGTATTTAACAGGGAACACCGGGGAGCTGTTTTTT. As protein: CSVGYLTGNTGELFF.

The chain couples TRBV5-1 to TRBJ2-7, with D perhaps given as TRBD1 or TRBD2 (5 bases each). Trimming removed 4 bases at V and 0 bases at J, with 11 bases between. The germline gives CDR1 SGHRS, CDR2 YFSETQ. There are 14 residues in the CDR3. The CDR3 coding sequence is TGCGCCAGCAGCGGGGACCTCAGCTCCTACGAGCAGTACTTC. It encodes CASSGDLSSYEQYF.

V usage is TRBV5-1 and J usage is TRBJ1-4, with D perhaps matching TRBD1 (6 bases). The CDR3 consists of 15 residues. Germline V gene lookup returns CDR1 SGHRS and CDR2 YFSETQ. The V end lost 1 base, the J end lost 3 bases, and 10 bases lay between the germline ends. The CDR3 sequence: CASSLRGMANEKLFF. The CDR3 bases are TGCGCCAGCAGCTTGAGGGGGATGGCTAATGAAAAACTGTTTTTT.

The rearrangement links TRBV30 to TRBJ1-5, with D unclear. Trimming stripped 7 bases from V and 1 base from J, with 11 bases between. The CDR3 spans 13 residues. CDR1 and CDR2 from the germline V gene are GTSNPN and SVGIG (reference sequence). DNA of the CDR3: TGTGCCTCAGCGACGGCAAGCAATCAGCCCCAGCATTTT. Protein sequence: CASATASNQPQHF.

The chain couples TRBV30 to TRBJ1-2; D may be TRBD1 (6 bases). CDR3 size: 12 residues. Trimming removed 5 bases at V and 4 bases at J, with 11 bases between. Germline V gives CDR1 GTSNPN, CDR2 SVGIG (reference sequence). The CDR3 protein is CAWSGVTYGYTF. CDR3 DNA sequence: TGTGCCTGGTCAGGGGTCACCTATGGCTACACCTTC.

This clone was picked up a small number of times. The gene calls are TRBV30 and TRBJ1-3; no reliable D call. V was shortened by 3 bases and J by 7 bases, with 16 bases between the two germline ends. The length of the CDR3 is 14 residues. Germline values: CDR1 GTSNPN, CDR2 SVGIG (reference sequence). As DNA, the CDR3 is TGTGCCTGGAGCGAAGGATTCCAGTGGAACACCATATATTTT. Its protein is CAWSEGFQWNTIYF. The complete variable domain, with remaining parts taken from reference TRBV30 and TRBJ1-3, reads SQTIHQWPATLVQPVGSPLSLECTVEGTSNPNLYWYRQAAGRGLQLLFYSVGIGQISSEVPQNLSASRPQDRQFILSSKKLLLSDSGFYLCAWSEGFQWNTIYFGEGSWLTVV.

The CDR3 bases are TGTGCCAGCAGTAACCGGGACAGGTCGCCCTATGGCTACACCTTC. Encoded protein: CASSNRDRSPYGYTF. This chain links TRBV25-1 with TRBJ1-2; 8 bases agree with TRBD1. CDR1 MGHDK and CDR2 SYGVNS come from the germline V gene. J was trimmed by 4 bases and V by 5 bases; bases with no gene match: 9. The CDR3 is 15 residues long.

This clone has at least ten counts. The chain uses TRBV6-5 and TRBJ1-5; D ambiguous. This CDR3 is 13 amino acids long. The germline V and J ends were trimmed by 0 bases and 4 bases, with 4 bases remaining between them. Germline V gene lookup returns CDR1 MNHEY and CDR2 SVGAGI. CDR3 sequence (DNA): TGTGCCAGCAGTTACTCAAGGAATCAGCCCCAGCATTTT. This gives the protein CASSYSRNQPQHF.

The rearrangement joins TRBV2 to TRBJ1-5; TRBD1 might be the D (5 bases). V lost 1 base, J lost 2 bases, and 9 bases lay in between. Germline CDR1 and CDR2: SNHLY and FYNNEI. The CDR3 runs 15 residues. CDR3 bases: TGTGCCAGCAGTGAAGGAGGGGTAGGCAATCAGCCCCAGCATTTT. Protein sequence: CASSEGGVGNQPQHF.

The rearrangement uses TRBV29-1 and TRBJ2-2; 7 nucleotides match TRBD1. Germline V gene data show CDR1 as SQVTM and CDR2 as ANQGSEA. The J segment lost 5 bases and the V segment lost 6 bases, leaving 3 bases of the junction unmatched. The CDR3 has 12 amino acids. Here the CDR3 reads CSVNRGTGELFF. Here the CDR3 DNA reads TGCAGCGTGAACAGGGGAACCGGGGAGCTGTTTTTT.

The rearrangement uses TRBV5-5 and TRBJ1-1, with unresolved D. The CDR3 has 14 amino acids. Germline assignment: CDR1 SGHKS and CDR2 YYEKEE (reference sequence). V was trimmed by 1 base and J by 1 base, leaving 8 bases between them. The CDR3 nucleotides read TGTGCCAGCAGCTTGTCTACGCCGAACACTGAAGCTTTCTTT. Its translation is CASSLSTPNTEAFF.

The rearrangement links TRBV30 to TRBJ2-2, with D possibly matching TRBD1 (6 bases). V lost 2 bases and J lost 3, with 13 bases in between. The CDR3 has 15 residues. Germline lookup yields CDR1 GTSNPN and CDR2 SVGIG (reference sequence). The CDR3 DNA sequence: TGTGCCTGGAGTTCTACAGGGATGGACACCGGGGAGCTGTTTTTT. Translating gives CAWSSTGMDTGELFF.

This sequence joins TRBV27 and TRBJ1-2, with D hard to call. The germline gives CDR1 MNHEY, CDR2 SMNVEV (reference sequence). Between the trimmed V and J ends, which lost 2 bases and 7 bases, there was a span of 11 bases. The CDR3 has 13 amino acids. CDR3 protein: CASSLNGVAGYTF. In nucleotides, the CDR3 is TGTGCCAGCAGTTTAAACGGAGTGGCTGGCTACACCTTC.

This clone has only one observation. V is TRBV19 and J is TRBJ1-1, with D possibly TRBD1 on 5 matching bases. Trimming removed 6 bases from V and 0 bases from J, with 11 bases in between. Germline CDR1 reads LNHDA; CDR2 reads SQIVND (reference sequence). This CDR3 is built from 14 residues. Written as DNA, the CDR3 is TGTGCCAGTAGGGCAGGGTCCATGAACACTGAAGCTTTCTTT. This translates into CASRAGSMNTEAFF.

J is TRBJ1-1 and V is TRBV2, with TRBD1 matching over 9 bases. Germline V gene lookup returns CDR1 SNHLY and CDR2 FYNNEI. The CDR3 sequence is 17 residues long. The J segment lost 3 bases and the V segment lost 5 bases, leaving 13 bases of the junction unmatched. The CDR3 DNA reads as TGTGCCAGCAGTACCCCTGGGACAGGGATTAGGCACACTGAAGCTTTCTTT. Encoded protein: CASSTPGTGIRHTEAFF.

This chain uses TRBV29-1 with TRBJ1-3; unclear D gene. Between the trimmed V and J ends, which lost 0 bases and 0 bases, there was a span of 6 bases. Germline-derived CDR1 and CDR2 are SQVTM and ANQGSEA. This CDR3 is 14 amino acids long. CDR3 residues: CSVEDSSSGNTIYF. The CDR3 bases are TGCAGCGTTGAAGATAGCAGCTCTGGAAACACCATATATTTT. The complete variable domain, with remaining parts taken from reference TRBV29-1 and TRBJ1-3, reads SAVISQKPSRDICQRGTSLTIQCQVDSQVTMMFWYRQQPGQSLTLIATANQGSEATYESGFVIDKFPISRPNLTFSTLTVSNMSPEDSSIYLCSVEDSSSGNTIYFGEGSWLTVV.

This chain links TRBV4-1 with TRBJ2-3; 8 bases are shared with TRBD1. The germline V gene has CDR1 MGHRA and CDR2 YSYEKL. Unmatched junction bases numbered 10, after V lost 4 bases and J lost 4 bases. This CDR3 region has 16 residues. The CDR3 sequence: CASSPRPLQGADTQYF. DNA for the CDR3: TGCGCCAGCAGCCCGCGACCATTACAGGGGGCAGATACGCAGTATTTT.

The CDR3 DNA reads TGTGCCAGCTCAGCCCGACAGGGCACTGAAGCTTTCTTT. This sequence encodes CASSARQGTEAFF. The chain couples TRBV18 to TRBJ1-1; 7 positions agree with TRBD1. Per germline, CDR1 KGHSH and CDR2 LQKENI. V shed 5 bases and J 4 bases; nucleotides not matched to a gene: 4. CDR3 size: 13 residues.

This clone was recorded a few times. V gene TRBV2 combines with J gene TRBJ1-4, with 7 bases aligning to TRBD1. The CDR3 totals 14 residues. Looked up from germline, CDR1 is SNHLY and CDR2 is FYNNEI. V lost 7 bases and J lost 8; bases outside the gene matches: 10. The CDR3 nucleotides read TGTGCCAGCACACGAGACAGGGCGGAGGAAAAACTGTTTTTT. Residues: CASTRDRAEEKLFF. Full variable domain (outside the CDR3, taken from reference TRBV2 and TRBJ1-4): EPEVTQTPSHQVTQMGQEVILRCVPISNHLYFYWYRQILGQKVEFLVSFYNNEISEKSEIFDDQFSVERPDGSNFTLKIRSTKLEDSAMYFCASTRDRAEEKLFFGSGTQLSVL.

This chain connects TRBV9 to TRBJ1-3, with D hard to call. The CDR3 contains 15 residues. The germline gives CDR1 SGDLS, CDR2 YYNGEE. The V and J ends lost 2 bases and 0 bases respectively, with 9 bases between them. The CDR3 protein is CASSVGSISGNTIYF. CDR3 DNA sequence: TGTGCCAGCAGCGTCGGCAGTATCTCTGGAAACACCATATATTTT.

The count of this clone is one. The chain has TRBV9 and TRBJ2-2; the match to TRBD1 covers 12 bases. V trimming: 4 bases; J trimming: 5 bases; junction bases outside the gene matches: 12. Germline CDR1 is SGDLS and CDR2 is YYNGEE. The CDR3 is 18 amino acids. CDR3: CASSPYRDRGRETGELFF. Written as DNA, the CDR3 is TGTGCCAGCAGCCCCTACCGGGACAGGGGGCGGGAAACCGGGGAGCTGTTTTTT.

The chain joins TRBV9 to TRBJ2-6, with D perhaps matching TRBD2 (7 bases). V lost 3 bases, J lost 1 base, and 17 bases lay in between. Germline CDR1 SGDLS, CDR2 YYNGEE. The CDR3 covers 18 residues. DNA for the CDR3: TGTGCCAGCAGCGCGGGGGGACAAGGTCTATCTGGGGCCAACGTCCTGACTTTC. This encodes CASSAGGQGLSGANVLTF.

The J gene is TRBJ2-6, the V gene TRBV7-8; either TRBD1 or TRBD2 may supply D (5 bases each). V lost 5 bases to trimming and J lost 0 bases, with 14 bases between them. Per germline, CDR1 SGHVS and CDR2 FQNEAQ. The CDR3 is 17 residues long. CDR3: CASSPRDGASGANVLTF. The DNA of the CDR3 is TGTGCCAGCAGCCCCCGAGACGGGGCCTCTGGGGCCAACGTCCTGACTTTC.

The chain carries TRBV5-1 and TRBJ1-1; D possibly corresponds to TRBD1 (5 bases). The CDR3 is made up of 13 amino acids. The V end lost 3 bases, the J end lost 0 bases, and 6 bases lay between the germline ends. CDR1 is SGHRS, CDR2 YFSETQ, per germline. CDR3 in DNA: TGCGCCAGCAGCTACAGGATGAACACTGAAGCTTTCTTT. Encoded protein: CASSYRMNTEAFF. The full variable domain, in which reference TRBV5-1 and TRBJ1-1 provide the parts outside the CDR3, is KAGVTQTPRYLIKTRGQQVTLSCSPISGHRSVSWYQQTPGQGLQFLFEYFSETQRNKGNFPGRFSGRQFSNSRSEMNVSTLELGDSALYLCASSYRMNTEAFFGQGTRLTVV.